One and the same sample provided the 7 T cell receptor beta chains below, sequenced in a study of blood T cell repertoires in COVID-19. The data were produced by immunoSEQ multiplex PCR, yet TCRdb's version contains in-frame clones alone and is incomplete. The top ten clones hold over 9.5% of a sample with some 70,000 clones, about 80% of them seen once. The sample comprised peripheral blood. The receptors originated from a human donor in a cohort sampled during active COVID-19.

This clone was observed a single time. The gene calls are TRBV6-2 or TRBV6-3 and TRBJ1-2; 9 nucleotides line up with TRBD1. Trimming took 7 bases from V and 3 from J; bases not matched to a gene: 6. The CDR3 has 14 residues. In germline, CDR1 is MNHEY, CDR2 SVGEGT. The CDR3 protein is CASTPDRGYYGYTF. CDR3 in DNA: TGTGCCAGCACCCCGGACAGGGGCTACTATGGCTACACCTTC.

This clone was recorded once. The rearrangement joins TRBV20-1 to TRBJ1-5; no definite D call. V lost 3 bases, J lost 11 bases, and 11 bases lay in between. This CDR3 is built from 11 residues. Germline lookup yields CDR1 DFQATT and CDR2 SNEGSKA (reference sequence). The CDR3 sequence is CSARAGETQHF. As DNA, the CDR3 is TGCAGTGCTAGGGCTGGGGAGACCCAGCATTTT.

In DNA, the CDR3 is TGTGCCAGCAGCTTAGTAGGTGGGACTAGCGGTTACCAAGAGACCCAGTACTTC. Its translation is CASSLVGGTSGYQETQYF. The chain is built from TRBV7-2 and TRBJ2-5, with 11 positions matching TRBD2. This CDR3 is built from 18 residues. CDR1 SGHTA and CDR2 FQGNSA come from the germline V gene. Trimming removed 1 base from V and 0 bases from J; junction bases left unmatched: 7.

J is TRBJ2-1 and V is TRBV15; tentatively, D is TRBD2 (6 bases). V lost 5 bases and J 6 bases, leaving 20 bases between the germline ends. Germline CDR1 LNHNV, CDR2 YYDKDF (reference sequence). This CDR3 comprises 16 residues. CDR3 in DNA: TGTGCCACCAGCCCGACCGGGACTCGATTAGGCAATGAGCAGTTCTTC. It codes for CATSPTGTRLGNEQFF. Supplemented by reference TRBV15 and TRBJ2-1, the full variable domain reads DAMVIQNPRYQVTQFGKPVTLSCSQTLNHNVMYWYQQKSSQAPKLLFHYYDKDFNNEADTPDNFQSRRPNTSFCFLDIRSPGLGDTAMYLCATSPTGTRLGNEQFFGPGTRLTVL.

This sequence joins TRBV5-6 and TRBJ1-2; the D gene is possibly TRBD1 (5 bases). Trimming cost V 5 bases and J 6 bases, with 14 bases left between them. The CDR3 contains 13 residues. The germline CDR1 and CDR2 sequences are SGHDT and YYEEEE. Written as DNA, the CDR3 is TGTGCCAGCAGTATTGGACACCCCAATGGCTACACCTTC. Translated: CASSIGHPNGYTF.

V and J are TRBV4-1 and TRBJ2-1; D uncertain. The germline CDR1 and CDR2 sequences are MGHRA and YSYEKL. The CDR3 has 14 residues. The ends were cut back, 1 base at V and 7 bases at J, with 11 bases in the middle. The CDR3 is CASSQVLVLNEQFF. Written as DNA, the CDR3 is TGCGCCAGCAGCCAAGTTCTAGTGTTGAATGAGCAGTTCTTC.

The chain has TRBV7-2 and TRBJ2-1, with D perhaps TRBD1 (5 bases). The CDR3 has 13 residues. Per germline, CDR1 SGHTA and CDR2 FQGNSA. V lost 6 bases to trimming and J lost 7 bases, with 13 bases between them. CDR3 region: CASSPPGRNEQFF. DNA for the CDR3: TGTGCCAGCAGTCCCCCAGGGCGTAATGAGCAGTTCTTC. The whole variable domain, filled in from reference TRBV7-2 and TRBJ2-1, reads GAGVSQSPSNKVTEKGKDVELRCDPISGHTALYWYRQSLGQGLEFLIYFQGNSAPDKSGLPSDRFSAERTGGSVSTLTIQRTQQEDSAVYLCASSPPGRNEQFFGPGTRLTVL.